One sample yielded the 9 T cell receptor beta chains listed below, sequenced in a study of cytomegalovirus exposure and HLA in healthy donors (TCRdb year 2017). Preparation of the library involved the immunoSEQ multiplex PCR assay. For the multiplex PCR, a mixture combining 60 forward primers for TCR Vbeta segments and 13 reverse primers for TCR Jbeta segments was used. The immuneACCESS repertoire file appears here via TCRdb, limited to in-frame rearrangements. These files lack a portion of the clones; in checked studies, under half of the deficit traces to unresolved V genes, and the cause of the others is not known. Counted in this sample were under 200,000 clones; around 75% of them appeared once. Together, the top ten hold about 1.7% of the sample. The sequencing sample was made of PBMCs. These TCRs come from a woman aged 25-40 years in good health and CMV-seronegative.

This clone was observed a few times. V gene TRBV7-8 combines with J gene TRBJ2-5, with D unclear. Germline loops: CDR1 SGHVS, CDR2 FQNEAQ. Trimming left V 4 bases short and J 5 bases short, with 5 bases between. The CDR3 has 11 residues. This CDR3 reads CASSSRETQYF. For the CDR3, the DNA is TGTGCCAGCAGCTCCCGTGAGACCCAGTACTTC.

This clone was seen a handful of times. This chain connects TRBV6-5 to TRBJ1-5; D is possibly TRBD1 (6 bases). Trimming pared 0 bases from V and 0 bases from J, leaving 6 bases between. Per germline, CDR1 MNHEY and CDR2 SVGAGI. This CDR3 is built from 15 residues. CDR3 in DNA: TGTGCCAGCAGTTACTCGGGGGCTAGCAATCAGCCCCAGCATTTT. It codes for CASSYSGASNQPQHF.

V and J are TRBV23-1 and TRBJ2-7; 9 nucleotides line up with TRBD1. TRBV23-1 is flagged as an ORF with uncertain function. The CDR3 totals 13 residues. V trimming: 3 bases; J trimming: 4 bases; junction bases outside the gene matches: 1. The CDR3: CASSQGTGYEQYF. For the CDR3, the DNA is TGCGCCAGCAGTCAGGGGACAGGGTACGAGCAGTACTTC.

The chain has TRBV19 and TRBJ1-1; D is uncertain. Germline CDR1 is LNHDA and CDR2 is SQIVND (reference sequence). The CDR3 loop spans 13 amino acids. The V and J ends lost 7 bases and 7 bases respectively, with 16 bases between them. The CDR3 nucleotides are TGTGCCAGTACCCCCCCGAAGCAAATTGAAGCTTTCTTT. It codes for CASTPPKQIEAFF. Complete variable domain (other parts from reference TRBV19 and TRBJ1-1): DGGITQSPKYLFRKEGQNVTLSCEQNLNHDAMYWYRQDPGQGLRLIYYSQIVNDFQKGDIAEGYSVSREKKESFPLTVTSAQKNPTAFYLCASTPPKQIEAFFGQGTRLTVV.

V usage is TRBV7-2 and J usage is TRBJ1-1; possibly TRBD1 for D (5 bases). CDR3 length: 12 residues. V was clipped by 4 bases and J by 10 bases, with 13 bases between them. The V gene's germline CDR1 is SGHTA and CDR2 FQGNSA. As DNA, the CDR3 is TGTGCCAGCAGCTCCCAGGGCTTAGCAGCTTTCTTT. It codes for CASSSQGLAAFF.

This chain connects TRBV25-1 to TRBJ2-5; 7 bases map to TRBD1. Trimming removed 4 bases from V and 6 bases from J; junction bases left unmatched: 8. Germline values: CDR1 MGHDK, CDR2 SYGVNS. The CDR3 covers 14 residues. CDR3 nucleotides: TGTGCCAGCAGTGGCCCACAGGGGTGGAAGACCCAGTACTTC. As protein: CASSGPQGWKTQYF.

This chain links TRBV5-6 with TRBJ1-1; 7 bases align to TRBD1. This CDR3 spans 14 amino acids. The junction had 1 base not matched to a gene; V was cut back by 0 bases and J by 2 bases. The germline gives CDR1 SGHDT, CDR2 YYEEEE. DNA of the CDR3: TGTGCCAGCAGCTTGGTAGGGGGCAACACTGAAGCTTTCTTT. It encodes CASSLVGGNTEAFF.

The gene calls are TRBV4-2 and TRBJ2-5; 8 bases agree with TRBD2. This CDR3 contains 14 residues. The junction had 3 bases not matched to a gene; V was cut back by 4 bases and J by 2 bases. CDR1 is LGHNA and CDR2 is YNFKEQ in the germline V gene. The CDR3, as DNA: TGTGCCAGCAGCCCGGGGGGGCGACAAGAGACCCAGTACTTC. Amino acid sequence: CASSPGGRQETQYF.

To note about this clone: Different DNA sequences within this sample yield the same CDR3. V and J are TRBV9 and TRBJ1-2; TRBD1 is a possible D gene (6 bases). Germline V gives CDR1 SGDLS, CDR2 YYNGEE. V was clipped by 2 bases and J by 2 bases, with 10 bases between them. The CDR3 contains 14 residues. CDR3 residues: CASSVGQGNYGYTF. DNA of the CDR3: TGTGCCAGCAGCGTTGGCCAGGGGAACTATGGCTACACCTTC.